This TCR beta chain derives from a study of blood T cell repertoires in COVID-19. Whole-study context: COVID-19 samples from acute and convalescent phases originated in the United States, Italy and Spain. PBMCs, B-cell-depleted T cells, or T cells provided the cDNA or gDNA that made up the material.

As handled by the study authors: Amplification from reference gene primers served as the basis for estimated nucleated cell counts. Data came from immunoSEQ multiplex PCR; TCRdb stores just in-frame clones and leaves some out. The DNA gave D and trimming, while V, J and clone size come from that table. The table has approximately 380,000 clones, about 85% seen once. V lost 4 bases and J lost 2, with 15 bases in between. The CDR3 totals 16 residues. Looked up from germline, CDR1 is MNHNS and CDR2 is SASEGT. Sequenced material: peripheral blood. This clonotype was obtained from a woman aged 18-29 years with acute or convalescent COVID-19. The chain links TRBV6-1 to TRBJ1-5; D possibly corresponds to TRBD1 (6 bases). CDR3 in amino acids: CASSGWASGGNQPQHF. CDR3 in DNA: TGTGCCAGCAGTGGCTGGGCCTCAGGGGGCAATCAGCCCCAGCATTTT.